A single sample gave rise to the 15 T cell receptor beta chains below, sequenced in a study of T-cell memory formation after mild COVID-19. TCRdb independently ran MiXCR on the 5' RACE reads; one entry per CDR3 protein. The table includes some 120,000 distinct CDR3 sequences, about 15% detected once. Sequencing was carried out using PBMCs or a T cell subset sorted from them (not recorded which). The receptors derive from a man aged 18 to 35 who had mild COVID-19 (a few samples of this study predate the infection). Cell type and time point are not known.

The sample holds a few counts of this clonotype. The chain combines TRBV28 with TRBJ2-2, with TRBD2 as a possible D gene (5 bases). The CDR3 contains 13 residues. Trimming cost V 3 bases and J 5 bases, with 7 bases left between them. Germline CDR1 reads MDHEN; CDR2 reads SYDVKM. Written as DNA, the CDR3 is TGTGCCAGCAGTTTCGAGGGAACCGGGGAGCTGTTTTTT. It encodes CASSFEGTGELFF.

This chain uses TRBV27 with TRBJ2-4; D call uncertain. V lost 4 bases to trimming and J lost 0 bases, with 10 bases between them. The V gene's germline CDR1 is MNHEY and CDR2 SMNVEV (reference sequence). The CDR3 sequence is 15 residues long. This CDR3 reads CASSSAMLAKNIQYF. The CDR3 DNA reads as TGTGCCAGCAGTTCGGCGATGCTAGCCAAAAACATTCAGTACTTC.

CDR3 nucleotide sequence: TGTGCCAGCAGCCAAGAAATTGGCGGGCGGGGGGCCCGGCTGTACTTC. It translates to CASSQEIGGRGARLYF. V and J are TRBV3-1 and TRBJ2-5; 8 positions agree with TRBD2. The CDR3 is 16 residues long. CDR1 LGHDT and CDR2 YNNKEL come from the germline V gene (reference sequence). After removal of 0 bases from V and 13 bases from J, the junction contained 16 bases not matched to a gene.

This clonotype occurred a few times. The V call is TRBV5-1, the J call TRBJ2-5; a weak D match, TRBD2 (6 bases). The CDR3 loop spans 13 amino acids. Deletions cut 3 bases from V and 4 bases from J, with 10 bases between. Germline V lookup: CDR1 SGHRS, CDR2 YFSETQ. The CDR3 here is CASSSGRGETQYF. CDR3 DNA: TGCGCCAGCAGCTCAGGGCGGGGAGAGACCCAGTACTTC.

This clonotype was seen many times. J is TRBJ2-4 and V is TRBV7-8; 7 nucleotides agree with TRBD2. V was pared by 8 bases and J by 6 bases, with 7 bases of the junction left unmatched. Germline CDR1 SGHVS, CDR2 FQNEAQ. This CDR3 is built from 13 residues. DNA of the CDR3: TGTGCCAGCGCTAGGGAGGGACTAAACATTCAGTACTTC. It yields the protein CASAREGLNIQYF.

This chain joins TRBV3-1 and TRBJ2-3, with D hard to call. Germline loops: CDR1 LGHDT, CDR2 YNNKEL (reference sequence). V lost 0 bases and J lost 1, with 2 bases in between. CDR3 length: 13 residues. CDR3 DNA sequence: TGTGCCAGCAGCCAAGACGGCACAGATACGCAGTATTTT. Its translation is CASSQDGTDTQYF.

This clonotype was seen repeatedly, ten times or more. Germline is not matched at one junction end, which may reflect a read error. The chain couples TRBV7-3 to TRBJ2-1, with 9 bases identical to TRBD1. CDR3 length equals 13 residues. CDR1 is SGHTA, CDR2 FQGTGA, per germline. CDR3 protein: CASSLDRGPERFF. In DNA form, the CDR3 reads TGTGCCAGCAGCTTGGACAGGGGCCCGGAGCGGTTCTTC.

This clonotype was detected only a few times. The rearrangement joins TRBV6-1 to TRBJ1-1; TRBD1 aligns across 8 bases. CDR1 is MNHNS and CDR2 is SASEGT in the germline V gene. CDR3 length: 17 residues. Trimming took 8 bases from V and 4 from J; bases not matched to a gene: 18. CDR3 protein: CASLPRGQAGRGTEAFF. CDR3 sequence (DNA): TGTGCCAGCCTCCCCCGGGGACAGGCCGGTAGAGGCACTGAAGCTTTCTTT.

This clonotype was detected ten times or more. The chain couples TRBV2 to TRBJ1-1; D possibly corresponds to TRBD1 (5 bases). The germline gives CDR1 SNHLY, CDR2 FYNNEI. The CDR3 sequence is 15 residues long. With 5 bases removed from V and 3 bases from J, the gap between germline ends came to 16 bases. CDR3 in amino acids: CASSSGTAPDTEAFF. CDR3 nucleotides: TGTGCCAGCAGTTCCGGGACCGCCCCGGACACTGAAGCTTTCTTT.

This chain joins TRBV4-1 and TRBJ1-5; 10 positions agree with TRBD1. V lost 3 bases, J lost 6 bases, and 2 bases stayed unmatched. The germline V gene has CDR1 MGHRA and CDR2 YSYEKL. The CDR3 is made up of 14 amino acids. CDR3 in DNA: TGCGCCAGCAGCCACGGGACAGGGGTTCAGCCCCAGCATTTT. Its translation is CASSHGTGVQPQHF.

The chain combines TRBV20-1 with TRBJ1-2; D is undetermined. The CDR3 has 9 amino acids. V was shortened by 4 bases and J by 6 bases, with 3 bases between the two germline ends. Germline CDR1 DFQATT, CDR2 SNEGSKA (reference sequence). The CDR3 DNA sequence: TGCAGTGCTAAGGATGGCTACACCTTC. Protein sequence: CSAKDGYTF.

This clonotype was observed a few times. The genes are TRBV28 and TRBJ1-2, with TRBD1 matching 9 bases. CDR3 size: 15 residues. Germline V CDR1 and CDR2: MDHEN, SYDVKM. V lost 3 bases and J lost 7; bases outside the gene matches: 9. CDR3 amino acids: CASSFHRGQLGGYTF. The CDR3 DNA reads as TGTGCCAGCAGTTTCCACAGGGGGCAGTTGGGTGGCTACACCTTC.

The chain links TRBV13 to TRBJ1-1; perhaps TRBD1 as D (5 bases). V lost 1 base to trimming and J lost 10 bases, with 16 bases between them. Per germline, CDR1 PRHDT and CDR2 FYEKMQ (reference sequence). The CDR3 extends over 14 amino acids. The CDR3 nucleotides read TGTGCCAGCAGCTTAGAGCCGGGGACGGCGGCAGCTTTCTTT. This codes for CASSLEPGTAAAFF. The full variable domain, with the rest looked up from reference TRBV13 and TRBJ1-1, is AAGVIQSPRHLIKEKRETATLKCYPIPRHDTVYWYQQGPGQDPQFLISFYEKMQSDKGSIPDRFSAQQFSDYHSELNMSSLELGDSALYFCASSLEPGTAAAFFGQGTRLTVV.

CDR3 amino acids: CASSTRLAEETQYF. The CDR3, as DNA: TGTGCCAGCAGTACCAGACTAGCGGAAGAGACCCAGTACTTC. This rearrangement joins TRBV6-5 to TRBJ2-5; the match to TRBD2 covers 9 bases. CDR1 and CDR2 (germline): MNHEY, SVGAGI. The CDR3 length is 14 residues. Trimming at V came to 5 bases and at J to 3 bases, leaving 4 bases not matched to a gene.

A few counts support this clonotype. This chain links TRBV27 with TRBJ2-5; 13 nucleotides align to TRBD2. This CDR3 has 17 amino acids. Germline V gene sequence: CDR1 MNHEY, CDR2 SMNVEV (reference sequence). After removal of 6 bases from V and 5 bases from J, the junction contained 12 bases not matched to a gene. The CDR3 loop is CASSRDRLAGGMETQYF. The CDR3 DNA is TGTGCCAGCAGCCGGGATCGACTAGCGGGGGGCATGGAGACCCAGTACTTC.